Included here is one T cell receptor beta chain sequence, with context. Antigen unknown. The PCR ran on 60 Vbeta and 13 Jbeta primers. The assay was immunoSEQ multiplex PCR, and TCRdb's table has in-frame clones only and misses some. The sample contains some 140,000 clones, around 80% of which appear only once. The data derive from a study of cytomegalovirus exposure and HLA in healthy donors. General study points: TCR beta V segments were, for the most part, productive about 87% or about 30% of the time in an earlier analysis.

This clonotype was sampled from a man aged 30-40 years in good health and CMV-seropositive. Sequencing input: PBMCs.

The CDR3 reads CASSLVRSSGKTGNEQFF. CDR3 DNA sequence: TGTGCCAGCAGTTTAGTTCGCTCTAGCGGGAAGACGGGGAATGAGCAGTTCTTC. The chain links TRBV28 to TRBJ2-1, with 9 bases matching TRBD2. The length of the CDR3 is 18 residues. Germline V gene sequence: CDR1 MDHEN, CDR2 SYDVKM. V dropped 2 bases and J dropped 7; count of bases not matched to a gene: 15.